Each of the 31 T cell receptor beta chains below was sequenced from the same sample in a study of cytomegalovirus exposure and HLA in healthy donors. Vbeta (60) and Jbeta (13) primers were used in the PCR. Here immunoSEQ multiplex PCR was the method, and the copy in TCRdb shows in-frame clones only, minus some. The repertoire holds about 110,000 clones, roughly 69% seen once, with 5.4% in the top ten. Material for sequencing was PBMCs. Every receptor here comes from a woman between 70 and 85 years old in good health and CMV-seropositive.

V is TRBV6-6 and J is TRBJ2-7, with 7 nucleotides matching TRBD2. The CDR3 length is 15 residues. CDR1 and CDR2 (germline): MNHNY, SVGAGI (reference sequence). J was trimmed by 3 bases and V by 4 bases; bases with no gene match: 9. Here the CDR3 DNA reads TGTGCCAGCAGTTTCTACCCCGGGACTAACTACGAGCAGTACTTC. Translating gives CASSFYPGTNYEQYF.

This clone was seen a single time. The rearrangement links TRBV14 to TRBJ2-3; 11 bases match TRBD2. The CDR3 sequence is 16 residues long. The J segment lost 1 base and the V segment lost 2 bases, leaving 2 bases of the junction unmatched. The germline V gene encodes CDR1 SGHDN and CDR2 FVKESK. CDR3 coding DNA: TGTGCCAGCAGCCAAATGACTAGCGGGGGCACAGATACGCAGTATTTT. Its translation: CASSQMTSGGTDTQYF.

V is TRBV19 and J is TRBJ2-7; D is possibly TRBD1 (7 bases). Germline V gene lookup returns CDR1 LNHDA and CDR2 SQIVND (reference sequence). The CDR3 has 15 amino acids. Deletions cut 3 bases from V and 3 bases from J, with 15 bases between. DNA for the CDR3: TGTGCCAGTAGTATCGTCCGGCAGGGGGGCTACGAGCAGTACTTC. The encoded protein is CASSIVRQGGYEQYF.

V usage is TRBV19 and J usage is TRBJ1-2; 7 bases match TRBD1. This CDR3 comprises 15 residues. Trimming at V came to 3 bases and at J to 4 bases, leaving 8 bases not matched to a gene. CDR1 is LNHDA and CDR2 is SQIVND in the germline V gene (reference sequence). Written as DNA, the CDR3 is TGTGCCAGTAGTATCTCGGGACAGCACATCTATGGCTACACCTTC. This codes for CASSISGQHIYGYTF.

This chain links TRBV19 with TRBJ2-3; 8 nucleotides match TRBD2. Germline V CDR1 and CDR2: LNHDA, SQIVND (reference sequence). V was pared by 3 bases and J by 7 bases, with 9 bases of the junction left unmatched. The CDR3 is 15 amino acids. CDR3 residues: CASSIGGAETNTQYF. CDR3 coding DNA: TGTGCCAGTAGTATCGGGGGGGCCGAGACGAATACGCAGTATTTT.

The chain couples TRBV4-1 to TRBJ2-2; 11 bases map to TRBD1. Trimming at V came to 4 bases and at J to 0 bases, leaving 4 bases not matched to a gene. The CDR3 is made up of 17 amino acids. Germline-derived CDR1 and CDR2 are MGHRA and YSYEKL. This chain's CDR3 is CASSRGQGGPNTGELFF. The DNA for the CDR3 is TGCGCCAGCAGCCGGGGACAGGGGGGCCCGAACACCGGGGAGCTGTTTTTT.

This clone is a singleton in its sample. The gene calls are TRBV2 and TRBJ2-5; 8 bases map to TRBD1. Germline assignment: CDR1 SNHLY and CDR2 FYNNEI. There are 15 residues in the CDR3. Trimming took 5 bases from V and 5 from J; bases not matched to a gene: 10. This CDR3 is CASSRTGPGPETQYF. In DNA, the CDR3 is TGTGCCAGCAGTCGGACAGGGCCGGGTCCGGAGACCCAGTACTTC.

V gene TRBV2 combines with J gene TRBJ2-5; TRBD2 matches 10 bases. CDR1 SNHLY and CDR2 FYNNEI come from the germline V gene. CDR3 length equals 15 residues. Trimming cost V 4 bases and J 7 bases; bases outside gene matches: 9. This chain's CDR3 is CASSGSSGGVGTQYF. CDR3 sequence (DNA): TGTGCCAGCAGTGGATCAAGCGGGGGGGTCGGGACCCAGTACTTC.

V gene TRBV25-1 combines with J gene TRBJ1-4; no clear D gene. The germline CDR1 and CDR2 sequences are MGHDK and SYGVNS. The CDR3 is 16 amino acids. V dropped 3 bases and J dropped 0 bases, with 11 bases sitting between them. As DNA, the CDR3 is TGTGCCAGCAGTGACCTTACAAGCGCAACTAATGAAAAACTGTTTTTT. This encodes CASSDLTSATNEKLFF. The whole variable domain, remainder taken from reference TRBV25-1 and TRBJ1-4, is EADIYQTPRYLVIGTGKKITLECSQTMGHDKMYWYQQDPGMELHLIHYSYGVNSTEKGDLSSESTVSRIRTEHFPLTLESARPSHTSQYLCASSDLTSATNEKLFFGSGTQLSVL.

This rearrangement joins TRBV19 to TRBJ1-5; 7 positions agree with TRBD1. Per the germline V gene, CDR1 is LNHDA and CDR2 is SQIVND (reference sequence). V trimming: 6 bases; J trimming: 4 bases; junction bases outside the gene matches: 12. This CDR3 contains 16 residues. The CDR3 reads CASSTLPGQTNQPQHF. The CDR3 nucleotides read TGTGCCAGTAGCACTCTTCCGGGACAGACAAATCAGCCCCAGCATTTT. Drawing the rest from reference TRBV19 and TRBJ1-5, the complete variable domain is DGGITQSPKYLFRKEGQNVTLSCEQNLNHDAMYWYRQDPGQGLRLIYYSQIVNDFQKGDIAEGYSVSREKKESFPLTVTSAQKNPTAFYLCASSTLPGQTNQPQHFGDGTRLSIL.

The table lists this clone with a few counts. This chain joins TRBV30 and TRBJ2-7, with 9 bases aligning to TRBD1. The junction had 7 bases not matched to a gene; V was cut back by 5 bases and J by 2 bases. This CDR3 contains 14 residues. Germline values: CDR1 GTSNPN, CDR2 SVGIG (reference sequence). CDR3 nucleotides: TGTGCCTGGGGAGACAGGGGGGCAACCTACGAGCAGTACTTC. This codes for CAWGDRGATYEQYF. The complete variable domain, with remaining parts taken from reference TRBV30 and TRBJ2-7, reads SQTIHQWPATLVQPVGSPLSLECTVEGTSNPNLYWYRQAAGRGLQLLFYSVGIGQISSEVPQNLSASRPQDRQFILSSKKLLLSDSGFYLCAWGDRGATYEQYFGPGTRLTVT.

The gene calls are TRBV5-1 and TRBJ1-2; 7 nucleotides agree with TRBD1. Germline lookup yields CDR1 SGHRS and CDR2 YFSETQ. The CDR3 runs to 13 residues. V trimming: 4 bases; J trimming: 13 bases; junction bases outside the gene matches: 13. The CDR3 region is CASSPFDREVLTF. In DNA form, the CDR3 reads TGCGCCAGCAGCCCTTTTGACAGGGAGGTGCTCACCTTC.

CDR3 in DNA: TGTGCCAGCAGCTTAAGCGGAACTGGAAACACCATATATTTT. Protein: CASSLSGTGNTIYF. The chain recombines TRBV7-9 with TRBJ1-3; D remains unclear. The CDR3 extends over 14 amino acids. Trimming took 2 bases from V and 2 from J, leaving 7 bases between them. Per germline, CDR1 SEHNR and CDR2 FQNEAQ (reference sequence).

The gene calls are TRBV29-1 and TRBJ2-1, with a weak D call TRBD2 (6 bases). Germline V gene data show CDR1 as SQVTM and CDR2 as ANQGSEA. V shed 5 bases and J shed 4 bases, with 9 bases lying between them. This CDR3 is built from 12 residues. The CDR3 DNA sequence: TGCAGCGTTTGTGCGGGGTACAATGAGCAGTTCTTC. Amino acid sequence: CSVCAGYNEQFF.

The chain employs TRBV27 and TRBJ1-3; 7 bases map to TRBD1. The CDR3 sequence is 15 residues long. Trimming removed 7 bases from V and 1 base from J; junction bases left unmatched: 7. CDR1 MNHEY and CDR2 SMNVEV come from the germline V gene (reference sequence). The CDR3 loop is CASKNGQASGNTIYF. The CDR3 region has the DNA TGTGCCAGCAAAAACGGACAGGCGTCTGGAAACACCATATATTTT.

The chain employs TRBV7-2 and TRBJ1-4; no clear D gene. The germline CDR1 and CDR2 sequences are SGHTA and FQGNSA. The CDR3 totals 13 residues. Trimming took off 10 bases at V and 0 bases at J, with 9 bases between the two ends. The CDR3 loop is CATRRSTNEKLFF. CDR3 DNA: TGTGCCACAAGGCGGTCAACTAATGAAAAACTGTTTTTT.

The chain couples TRBV14 to TRBJ2-5; weak D call: TRBD1 (6 bases). V gave up 2 bases and J gave up 2 bases, with 12 bases separating them. Germline lookup yields CDR1 SGHDN and CDR2 FVKESK. The CDR3 has 15 residues. The CDR3 protein is CASSQQGSIQETQYF. CDR3 coding DNA: TGTGCCAGCAGCCAACAGGGGTCCATTCAAGAGACCCAGTACTTC.

This chain joins TRBV4-3 and TRBJ2-3; D is perhaps TRBD2 (7 bases). This CDR3 is built from 16 residues. From germline, CDR1 is LGHNA and CDR2 YSLEER. The V and J ends lost 4 bases and 0 bases respectively, with 14 bases between them. For the CDR3, the DNA is TGCGCCAGCAGCCTTCAGGGGACTATGAGCACAGATACGCAGTATTTT. The encoded protein is CASSLQGTMSTDTQYF.

V is TRBV7-2 and J is TRBJ2-3; 8 bases match TRBD2. After removal of 0 bases from V and 4 bases from J, the junction contained 6 bases not matched to a gene. Germline CDR1 SGHTA, CDR2 FQGNSA. The CDR3 covers 16 residues. DNA for the CDR3: TGTGCCAGCAGCTTAGCGCCGGGACTAGGGTCAGATACGCAGTATTTT. This encodes CASSLAPGLGSDTQYF.

The chain has TRBV20-1 and TRBJ1-2, with TRBD1 matching over 8 bases. Germline CDR1 DFQATT, CDR2 SNEGSKA (reference sequence). The CDR3 totals 11 residues. CDR3 protein: CRAGGDYGYTF. The CDR3 nucleotides are TGCAGGGCAGGGGGCGACTATGGCTACACCTTC.

In its sample, this clone was seen a few times. The chain uses TRBV5-4 and TRBJ2-7; possible D gene TRBD1, 6 bases. Germline V lookup: CDR1 SGHNT, CDR2 YYREEE (reference sequence). The CDR3 spans 14 residues. V lost 4 bases and J 1 base, leaving 12 bases between the germline ends. For the CDR3, the DNA is TGTGCCAGCAGCCCGACAGGAACTTCCTACGAGCAGTACTTC. Translation: CASSPTGTSYEQYF.

The V call is TRBV2, the J call TRBJ1-1; TRBD1 aligns across 7 bases. Germline CDR1 and CDR2: SNHLY and FYNNEI. The length of the CDR3 is 13 residues. V lost 7 bases and J lost 2; bases outside the gene matches: 4. DNA for the CDR3: TGTGCCAGCAATCCAGGGGGAAACACTGAAGCTTTCTTT. Residues: CASNPGGNTEAFF.

This rearrangement joins TRBV6-6 to TRBJ1-1; tentatively, D is TRBD1 (6 bases). With 6 bases removed from V and 1 base from J, the gap between germline ends came to 15 bases. The CDR3 loop spans 15 amino acids. The V gene's germline CDR1 is MNHNY and CDR2 SVGAGI (reference sequence). The DNA of the CDR3 is TGTGCCAGCAGGCCCCGGGACAAGGAGAACACTGAAGCTTTCTTT. Protein: CASRPRDKENTEAFF.

A word on this clone: Other DNA sequences within the sample encode an identical CDR3. The chain joins TRBV7-2 to TRBJ2-1; 8 nucleotides agree with TRBD2. V lost 4 bases and J lost 0; bases outside the gene matches: 2. This CDR3 region has 15 residues. CDR1 and CDR2 (germline): SGHTA, FQGNSA. The CDR3 nucleotides are TGTGCCAGCAGCTCCCGGGGGGGCTCCTACAATGAGCAGTTCTTC. It specifies CASSSRGGSYNEQFF.

The chain links TRBV30 to TRBJ2-1; tentatively, D is TRBD1 (6 bases). CDR1 GTSNPN and CDR2 SVGIG come from the germline V gene (reference sequence). The CDR3 spans 17 residues. V was cut by 2 bases and J by 0 bases, with 17 bases left in between. CDR3 nucleotides: TGTGCCTGGAGTTCTTCGAGGGGGTTTCGCTCCTACAATGAGCAGTTCTTC. It encodes CAWSSSRGFRSYNEQFF.

The CDR3 region has the DNA TGTGCCAGCAGTCCCCTGAGTAACAGGGGCTTCCCGGGCTACACCTTC. Residues: CASSPLSNRGFPGYTF. This chain links TRBV2 with TRBJ1-2, with 7 bases matching TRBD1. Germline CDR1 and CDR2: SNHLY and FYNNEI. This CDR3 has 16 amino acids. V gave up 5 bases and J gave up 8 bases; unmatched junction bases: 17.

V and J are TRBV12-5 and TRBJ1-1; a possible D gene is TRBD1 (6 bases). The CDR3 sequence is 13 residues long. Germline V lookup: CDR1 LGHNT, CDR2 FRNRAP. The V end lost 0 bases, the J end lost 6 bases, and 8 bases lay between the germline ends. Written as DNA, the CDR3 is TGTGCTAGTGGTTTGGTACGACAGGCTGAAGCTTTCTTT. Translating it yields CASGLVRQAEAFF.

The table lists this clone with a few counts. The chain uses TRBV30 and TRBJ2-3, with D perhaps TRBD2 (5 bases). From germline, CDR1 is GTSNPN and CDR2 SVGIG (reference sequence). The CDR3 is 12 residues long. The V end lost 0 bases, the J end lost 5 bases, and 6 bases lay between the germline ends. The DNA for the CDR3 is TGTGCCTGGAGTGTAGGGAGAGATACGCAGTATTTT. It specifies CAWSVGRDTQYF.

This chain connects TRBV5-4 to TRBJ2-5; 9 bases match TRBD2. The CDR3 has 15 residues. V shed 0 bases and J 5 bases; nucleotides not matched to a gene: 5. Germline V gene lookup returns CDR1 SGHNT and CDR2 YYREEE (reference sequence). The CDR3 coding sequence is TGTGCCAGCAGCTTGGGGCGGGGGGGCGGTGAGACCCAGTACTTC. Translating gives CASSLGRGGGETQYF.

V and J are TRBV7-9 and TRBJ2-7, with 8 bases fitting TRBD1. This CDR3 contains 13 residues. V dropped 5 bases and J dropped 2; count of bases not matched to a gene: 2. Germline V gives CDR1 SEHNR, CDR2 FQNEAQ (reference sequence). The CDR3 DNA reads as TGTGCCAGCAGCGAACAGGGGGCCTACGAGCAGTACTTC. It encodes CASSEQGAYEQYF.

This clone was detected a few times. Other DNA sequences from this sample encode an identical CDR3 as well. The chain joins TRBV27 to TRBJ1-1; 9 bases match TRBD1. Germline V gene sequence: CDR1 MNHEY, CDR2 SMNVEV (reference sequence). Trimming at V came to 5 bases and at J to 0 bases, leaving 4 bases not matched to a gene. The length of the CDR3 is 15 residues. In nucleotides, the CDR3 is TGTGCCAGCAGTGCGGACAGGGGATTGAACACTGAAGCTTTCTTT. This encodes CASSADRGLNTEAFF.